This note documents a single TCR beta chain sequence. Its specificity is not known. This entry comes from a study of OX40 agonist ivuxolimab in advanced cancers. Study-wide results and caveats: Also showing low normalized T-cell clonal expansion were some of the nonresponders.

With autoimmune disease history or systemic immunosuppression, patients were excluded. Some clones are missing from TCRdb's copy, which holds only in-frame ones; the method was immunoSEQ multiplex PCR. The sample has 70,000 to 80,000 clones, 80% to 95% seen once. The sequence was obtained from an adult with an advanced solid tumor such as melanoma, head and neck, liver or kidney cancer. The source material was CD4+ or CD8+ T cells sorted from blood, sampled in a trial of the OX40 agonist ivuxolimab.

CDR3 amino acids: CASSYSWGYNTGELFF. The DNA of the CDR3 is TGTGCCAGCAGTTACTCTTGGGGGTATAACACCGGGGAGCTGTTTTTT. This rearrangement joins TRBV6-5 to TRBJ2-2; D possibly matches TRBD1 or TRBD2 (5 bases each). Germline CDR1 reads MNHEY; CDR2 reads SVGAGI. The V and J ends lost 0 bases and 2 bases respectively, with 10 bases between them. This CDR3 spans 16 amino acids.